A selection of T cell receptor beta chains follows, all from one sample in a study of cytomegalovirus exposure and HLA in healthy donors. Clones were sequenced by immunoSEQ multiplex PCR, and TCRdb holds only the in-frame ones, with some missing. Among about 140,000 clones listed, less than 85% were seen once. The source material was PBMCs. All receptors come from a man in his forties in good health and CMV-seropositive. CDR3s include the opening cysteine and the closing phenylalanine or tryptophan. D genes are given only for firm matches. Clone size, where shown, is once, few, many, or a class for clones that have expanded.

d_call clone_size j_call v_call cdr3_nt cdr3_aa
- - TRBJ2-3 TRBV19 TGTGCCAGTAGTATAGGGGCGACAAGGACAGATACGCAGTATTTT CASSIGATRTDTQYF
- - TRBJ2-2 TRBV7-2 TGTGCCAGCAGCTTAATGTCGCAGGGGGGTGGGGAGCTGTTTTTT CASSLMSQGGGELFF
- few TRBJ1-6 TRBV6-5 TGTGCCAGCAGTTACACTCAGACAGGTCTTAATTCACCCCTCCACTTT CASSYTQTGLNSPLHF
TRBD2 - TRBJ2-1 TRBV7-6 TGTGCCAGCAGCTTGACTAGCCCGGGGCGTCTCCCCTACAATGAGCAGTTCTTC CASSLTSPGRLPYNEQFF
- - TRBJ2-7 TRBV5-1 TGCGCCAGCAGCCCTGAGGGGGTTGGCGAGCAGTACTTC CASSPEGVGEQYF
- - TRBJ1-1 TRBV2 TGTGCCAGCAGTGAGGGTAACAGGCCCGACTCGAACACTGAAGCTTTCTTT CASSEGNRPDSNTEAFF
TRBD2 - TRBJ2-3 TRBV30 TGTGCCTGGATCGAGGGACTAGTGACAGATACGCAGTATTTT CAWIEGLVTDTQYF
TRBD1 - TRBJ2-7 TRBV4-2 TGTGCCAGCAGCCAAGAGGCGACAGGGGCTGAGCAGTACTTC CASSQEATGAEQYF
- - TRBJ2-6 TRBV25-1 TGTGCCAGCAGTGAAGCAGGCTCTGGGGCCAACGTCCTGACTTTC CASSEAGSGANVLTF
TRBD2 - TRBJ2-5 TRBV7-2 TGTGCCAGCAGCTCGGGACTAGCGGGGGGGAGGGAGACCCAGTACTTC CASSSGLAGGRETQYF
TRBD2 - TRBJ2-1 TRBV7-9 TGTGCCAGCAGATCGAATAGCGGGAGCTCCTACAATGAGCAGTTCTTC CASRSNSGSSYNEQFF
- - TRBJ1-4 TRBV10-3 TGTGCCAGCCAGGGTGGGACTGCAACTAATGAAAAACTGTTTTTT CASQGGTATNEKLFF
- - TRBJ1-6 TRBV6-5 TGTGCCAGTACCGGTACAGGCCTTTCACCCCTCCACTTT CASTGTGLSPLHF
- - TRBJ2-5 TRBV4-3 TGCGCCAGCAGCCAAGACCAGGGGACCCAGTACTTC CASSQDQGTQYF
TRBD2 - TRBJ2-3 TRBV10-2 TGCGCCAGCACCCCGACTAGCGGGGGGACAGATACGCAGTATTTT CASTPTSGGTDTQYF